The clone carrying this TCR beta chain was counted once. The CDR3 extends over 15 amino acids. CDR1 and CDR2 from the germline V gene are MGHRA and YSYEKL. The V end lost 6 bases, the J end lost 4 bases, and 17 bases lay between the germline ends. The data derive from a study of blood T cell repertoires in COVID-19. Background on the study: The origin of the acute and convalescent COVID-19 samples was the United States, Italy and Spain. In each case, the material was cDNA or gDNA derived from T cells, B-cell-depleted T cells, or PBMCs.

Study processing details: Estimation of nucleated cell counts relied on the amplification of reference gene primers. The table came from immunoSEQ multiplex PCR; TCRdb's copy has only in-frame clones and leaves some out. That table gives V, J and clone size, and the DNA gave D and trimming. The sample has about 49,000 clones; 75% to 90% are singletons. The sequenced material came from peripheral blood. The gene calls are TRBV4-1 and TRBJ2-3, with TRBD1 as a possible D gene (6 bases). This clonotype originated in a human donor in a cohort sampled during active COVID-19. For the CDR3, the DNA is TGCGCCAGCAGTCCAGAGAAGCCAGGGGCAGATACGCAGTATTTT. Amino acids: CASSPEKPGADTQYF.